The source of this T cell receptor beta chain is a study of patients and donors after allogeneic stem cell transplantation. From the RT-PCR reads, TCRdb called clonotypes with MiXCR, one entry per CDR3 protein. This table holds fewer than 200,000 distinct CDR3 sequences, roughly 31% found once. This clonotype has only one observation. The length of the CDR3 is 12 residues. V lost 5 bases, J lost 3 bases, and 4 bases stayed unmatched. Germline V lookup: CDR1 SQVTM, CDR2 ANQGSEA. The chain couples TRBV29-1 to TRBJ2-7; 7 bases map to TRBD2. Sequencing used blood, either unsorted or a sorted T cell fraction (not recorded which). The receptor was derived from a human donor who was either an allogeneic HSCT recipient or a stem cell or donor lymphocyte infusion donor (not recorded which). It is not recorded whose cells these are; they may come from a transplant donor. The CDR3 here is CSVSGVYYEQYF. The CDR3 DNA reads TGCAGCGTTAGCGGGGTTTACTACGAGCAGTACTTC.